This TCR beta chain was recorded in a study of blood T cell repertoires in COVID-19. For the study at large: Samples came from the United States, Italy and Spain, spanning acute and convalescent COVID-19. T cells, B-cell-depleted T cells, or PBMCs supplied cDNA or gDNA.

Study processing details: By means of reference gene primer amplification, nucleated cell counts were estimated. Method: immunoSEQ multiplex PCR; TCRdb's copy keeps in-frame clones and lacks some. The DNA gave D and trimming, while V, J and clone size come from that table. The table records roughly 60,000 clones, approximately 92% of them present only once. Deletions cut 0 bases from V and 9 bases from J, with 9 bases between. The length of the CDR3 is 13 residues. CDR1 LNHDA and CDR2 SQIVND come from the germline V gene (reference sequence). The sequenced sample was peripheral blood. The origin of this receptor is an elderly woman with active COVID-19. The V and J genes are TRBV19 and TRBJ1-5; D is unresolved. The CDR3 protein is CASSIDHEWPQHF. CDR3 DNA: TGTGCCAGTAGTATAGATCACGAGTGGCCCCAGCATTTT.